One and the same sample provided the 20 T cell receptor beta chains below, sequenced in a study of blood T cell repertoires in COVID-19 (dated by TCRdb to the early 2020s). Library preparation was by the immunoSEQ multiplex PCR assay. TCRdb's version of the immuneACCESS table is confined to in-frame rearrangements and falls short of the full clone set. An unresolved V gene accounts for under half of the shortfall where checked; the remainder is of unknown origin. The sample includes around 380,000 clones, with roughly 86% observed a single time. 1.3% of the sample comes from the top ten. What was sequenced was PBMCs or T cells enriched from blood (not recorded which). All receptors come from a man between 25 and 39 years old who had recovered from COVID-19.

Comments on this clone: Sequence at one end of the junction differs from germline and may be a read error. The genes are TRBV18 and TRBJ1-2; D gene ambiguous. This CDR3 is 13 amino acids long. The germline V gene has CDR1 KGHSH and CDR2 LQKENI. The CDR3 region has the DNA TGTGCCAGCTCACCGGGAGTAGACTACGGCTACACCTTC. Its protein is CASSPGVDYGYTF. The variable domain in full, with the rest retrieved from reference TRBV18 and TRBJ1-2, is NAGVMQNPRHLVRRRGQEARLRCSPMKGHSHVYWYRQLPEEGLKFMVYLQKENIIDESGMPKERFSAEFPKEGPSILRIQQVVRGDSAAYFCASSPGVDYGYTFGSGTRLTVV.

The sample holds one count of this clone. This chain links TRBV11-2 with TRBJ1-1; unclear D gene. The CDR3 spans 17 residues. CDR1 and CDR2 (germline): SGHAT, FQNNGV. V lost 0 bases and J lost 0, with 14 bases in between. In nucleotides, the CDR3 is TGTGCCAGCAGCTTAGACGGGATGCGAGTGATGAACACTGAAGCTTTCTTT. This translates into CASSLDGMRVMNTEAFF.

The J gene is TRBJ2-7, the V gene TRBV14; D is ambiguous. Germline values: CDR1 SGHDN, CDR2 FVKESK. This CDR3 has 13 residues. V was cut by 0 bases and J by 0 bases, with 3 bases left in between. CDR3 loop: CASSQDSSYEQYF. The CDR3 bases are TGTGCCAGCAGCCAAGACAGCTCCTACGAGCAGTACTTC. The full variable domain, rest sourced from reference TRBV14 and TRBJ2-7, is EAGVTQFPSHSVIEKGQTVTLRCDPISGHDNLYWYRRVMGKEIKFLLHFVKESKQDESGMPNNRFLAERTGGTYSTLKVQPAELEDSGVYFCASSQDSSYEQYFGPGTRLTVT.

This clone is a singleton in its sample. This chain connects TRBV5-1 to TRBJ1-2; D is uncertain. CDR1 SGHRS and CDR2 YFSETQ come from the germline V gene. Trimming cost V 7 bases and J 3 bases, with 13 bases left between them. This CDR3 is 13 amino acids long. CDR3 in amino acids: CASGLMGDYGYTF. The CDR3 region has the DNA TGCGCCAGCGGGCTCATGGGAGACTATGGCTACACCTTC.

The gene calls are TRBV5-6 and TRBJ2-3; 11 bases align to TRBD2. Germline-derived CDR1 and CDR2 are SGHDT and YYEEEE. After removal of 0 bases from V and 2 bases from J, the junction contained 2 bases not matched to a gene. The CDR3 covers 16 residues. The CDR3 is CASSLASGGYTDTQYF. CDR3 coding DNA: TGTGCCAGCAGCTTGGCTAGCGGGGGGTACACAGATACGCAGTATTTT.

This clone was observed a single time. The rearrangement joins TRBV6-5 to TRBJ1-2; maybe TRBD1 (6 bases). The V end was cut by 2 bases, the J end by 2 bases, with 9 bases between. The CDR3 length is 14 residues. The germline V gene encodes CDR1 MNHEY and CDR2 SVGAGI. The CDR3 loop is CASSYDRMNYGYTF. The CDR3 DNA follows: TGTGCCAGCAGTTACGACAGGATGAACTATGGCTACACCTTC.

The rearrangement joins TRBV7-2 to TRBJ1-4; 8 positions agree with TRBD1. The germline V gene encodes CDR1 SGHTA and CDR2 FQGNSA. This CDR3 region has 15 residues. The J segment lost 8 bases and the V segment lost 4 bases, leaving 9 bases of the junction unmatched. CDR3 sequence: CASSSSGGMREKLFF. CDR3 sequence (DNA): TGTGCCAGCAGCTCCTCAGGGGGCATGCGGGAAAAACTGTTTTTT.

This clone was recorded a few times. The rearrangement uses TRBV18 and TRBJ1-4, with 7 bases matching TRBD1. The CDR3 sequence is 16 residues long. Germline trimming cut 2 bases from V and 3 bases from J; bases unmatched to any gene: 6. In germline, CDR1 is KGHSH, CDR2 LQKENI. The CDR3 DNA reads TGTGCCAGCTCACCAGCGACAGGGTCCCCTAATGAAAAACTGTTTTTT. Its protein product is CASSPATGSPNEKLFF.

This clone turned up a few times. This rearrangement joins TRBV19 to TRBJ2-7; D gene ambiguous. CDR3 length: 11 amino acids. CDR1 is LNHDA and CDR2 is SQIVND in the germline V gene (reference sequence). The V end was cut by 1 base, the J end by 12 bases, with 10 bases between. The CDR3 loop reads CASSIGADLYF. In nucleotides, the CDR3 is TGTGCCAGTAGTATAGGGGCAGACCTGTACTTC. The entire variable domain, with the rest obtained from reference TRBV19 and TRBJ2-7, is as follows: DGGITQSPKYLFRKEGQNVTLSCEQNLNHDAMYWYRQDPGQGLRLIYYSQIVNDFQKGDIAEGYSVSREKKESFPLTVTSAQKNPTAFYLCASSIGADLYFGPGTRLTVT.

The genes are TRBV7-9 and TRBJ1-1; TRBD1 agrees at 10 bases. This CDR3 has 14 amino acids. V was pared by 5 bases and J by 3 bases, with 3 bases of the junction left unmatched. Looked up from germline, CDR1 is SEHNR and CDR2 is FQNEAQ (reference sequence). The CDR3 is CASSTGQGYTEAFF. CDR3 sequence (DNA): TGTGCCAGCAGCACGGGACAGGGGTACACTGAAGCTTTCTTT.

This clone was counted a single time. This rearrangement joins TRBV19 to TRBJ1-5, with 9 nucleotides matching TRBD1. CDR1 is LNHDA and CDR2 is SQIVND in the germline V gene (reference sequence). V trimming: 5 bases; J trimming: 6 bases; junction bases outside the gene matches: 8. CDR3 length: 15 residues. Here the CDR3 reads CASSLDRGYGQPQHF. CDR3 coding DNA: TGTGCCAGTAGTTTGGACAGGGGATATGGTCAGCCCCAGCATTTT.

The V gene is TRBV29-1, the J gene TRBJ1-2, with unresolved D. V was shortened by 7 bases and J by 2 bases, with 11 bases between the two germline ends. The CDR3 contains 12 residues. CDR1 and CDR2 from the germline V gene are SQVTM and ANQGSEA. The CDR3 bases are TGCAGCGGATACGGGTCCAACTATGGCTACACCTTC. This sequence encodes CSGYGSNYGYTF.

The rearrangement links TRBV2 to TRBJ1-2; D is perhaps TRBD1 (6 bases). Germline V gene data show CDR1 as SNHLY and CDR2 as FYNNEI. CDR3 length: 15 residues. V lost 3 bases and J 7 bases, leaving 18 bases between the germline ends. Here the CDR3 reads CASSEGRGSSGGYTF. CDR3 nucleotides: TGTGCCAGCAGTGAGGGAAGGGGGTCGTCGGGTGGCTACACCTTC.

The genes are TRBV13 and TRBJ2-1; 9 bases are a match to TRBD1. This CDR3 is 15 amino acids long. V shed 4 bases and J 5 bases; nucleotides not matched to a gene: 6. CDR1 and CDR2 from the germline V gene are PRHDT and FYEKMQ (reference sequence). This CDR3 reads CASSSGQGNDNEQFF. The DNA for the CDR3 is TGTGCCAGCAGCTCGGGACAGGGCAACGACAATGAGCAGTTCTTC. Looking up the rest from reference TRBV13 and TRBJ2-1 gives the full variable domain: AAGVIQSPRHLIKEKRETATLKCYPIPRHDTVYWYQQGPGQDPQFLISFYEKMQSDKGSIPDRFSAQQFSDYHSELNMSSLELGDSALYFCASSSGQGNDNEQFFGPGTRLTVL.

The rearrangement uses TRBV7-2 and TRBJ1-5, with a possible D match to TRBD1 (5 bases). V shed 5 bases and J shed 6 bases, with 20 bases lying between them. Germline V lookup: CDR1 SGHTA, CDR2 FQGNSA. The CDR3 runs 16 residues. The CDR3 loop is CASSISGTFPTQPQHF. CDR3 DNA sequence: TGTGCCAGCAGCATATCCGGGACTTTTCCGACTCAGCCCCAGCATTTT.

In DNA, the CDR3 is TGTGCCAGCTCACAGGGACTTCAAGAGACCCAGTACTTC. Protein sequence: CASSQGLQETQYF. The chain carries TRBV18 and TRBJ2-5; a possible D gene is TRBD2 (6 bases). This CDR3 has 13 residues. Germline loops: CDR1 KGHSH, CDR2 LQKENI. V dropped 4 bases and J dropped 2 bases, with 8 bases sitting between them. The variable domain in full, with the rest retrieved from reference TRBV18 and TRBJ2-5, is NAGVMQNPRHLVRRRGQEARLRCSPMKGHSHVYWYRQLPEEGLKFMVYLQKENIIDESGMPKERFSAEFPKEGPSILRIQQVVRGDSAAYFCASSQGLQETQYFGPGTRLLVL.

The chain joins TRBV9 to TRBJ2-1, with D possibly being TRBD2 (7 bases). The germline V and J ends were trimmed by 0 bases and 0 bases, with 16 bases remaining between them. The CDR3 contains 18 residues. Per the germline V gene, CDR1 is SGDLS and CDR2 is YYNGEE. The CDR3 sequence: CASSVAGGAPSSYNEQFF. DNA for the CDR3: TGTGCCAGCAGCGTAGCGGGGGGCGCCCCTAGCTCCTACAATGAGCAGTTCTTC. Based on the CDR3 plus reference TRBV9 and TRBJ2-1, the full variable domain is DSGVTQTPKHLITATGQRVTLRCSPRSGDLSVYWYQQSLDQGLQFLIQYYNGEERAKGNILERFSAQQFPDLHSELNLSSLELGDSALYFCASSVAGGAPSSYNEQFFGPGTRLTVL.

This chain links TRBV7-7 with TRBJ2-1; 8 positions agree with TRBD2. Germline lookup yields CDR1 SSHAT and CDR2 FNYEAQ (reference sequence). This CDR3 is 16 amino acids long. The J segment lost 1 base and the V segment lost 5 bases, leaving 7 bases of the junction unmatched. The CDR3 DNA reads as TGTGCCAGCAGCCGGAGCGGGGGCCTTTCCTACAATGAGCAGTTCTTC. Translating it yields CASSRSGGLSYNEQFF.

This rearrangement joins TRBV5-1 to TRBJ2-7, with 7 bases lining up with TRBD2. Germline lookup yields CDR1 SGHRS and CDR2 YFSETQ. V was pared by 1 base and J by 3 bases, with 7 bases of the junction left unmatched. CDR3 length: 15 residues. CDR3 nucleotide sequence: TGCGCCAGCAGCTTGAACGGCGGGACTATCTACGAGCAGTACTTC. Protein sequence: CASSLNGGTIYEQYF.

The genes are TRBV18 and TRBJ2-5; 7 bases are a match to TRBD2. This CDR3 is built from 16 residues. With 0 bases clipped from V and 1 base from J, the junction kept 5 bases outside the gene matches. CDR1 KGHSH and CDR2 LQKENI come from the germline V gene. CDR3 amino acids: CASSPPTGGSQETQYF. The DNA of the CDR3 is TGTGCCAGCTCACCACCGACGGGGGGATCCCAAGAGACCCAGTACTTC.